These 16 T cell receptor beta chains came from one sample sequenced in a study of tumor-infiltrating lymphocytes in oesophageal squamous cell carcinoma. TCRdb recomputed calls from the PCR reads with MiXCR, one row per CDR3 protein. The data show about 12,000 distinct CDR3 sequences, 50% to 60% seen once. Input material: esophageal tumor tissue. Receptors originate from a female donor with esophageal squamous cell carcinoma.

The chain has TRBV7-2 and TRBJ2-4; 11 nucleotides align to TRBD2. The CDR3 consists of 17 residues. V lost 4 bases to trimming and J lost 13 bases; unmatched junction nucleotides: 18. Germline CDR1 reads SGHTA; CDR2 reads FQGNSA. CDR3 sequence: CASSSLEGLAVYNEQYF. Written as DNA, the CDR3 is TGTGCCAGCAGCTCCTTGGAGGGACTAGCGGTCTACAATGAGCAGTACTTC.

This clonotype is medium-sized (0.01 to 0.1%) by share. This chain uses TRBV27 with TRBJ2-1; 10 bases are shared with TRBD2. This CDR3 has 17 amino acids. Losses at the gene ends were 4 bases for V and 7 bases for J; bases not matched to a gene: 13. Germline loops: CDR1 MNHEY, CDR2 SMNVEV (reference sequence). The CDR3 DNA is TGTGCCAGCAGTTCCCTAGCGGGAGTGGTGGGTAGGAATGAGCAGTTCTTC. Residues: CASSSLAGVVGRNEQFF.

The V gene is TRBV11-2, the J gene TRBJ2-7, with D unclear. CDR1 SGHAT and CDR2 FQNNGV come from the germline V gene. This CDR3 region has 11 residues. Between the trimmed V and J ends, which lost 2 bases and 6 bases, there was a span of 5 bases. Here the CDR3 reads CASSLSLEQYF. The CDR3 DNA reads as TGTGCCAGCAGCTTATCTCTCGAGCAGTACTTC.

With regard to this clonotype: Because the CDR3's place on the DNA is in doubt, the DNA is left out and the CDR3 is given as listed by TCRdb. The chain employs TRBV7-5 and TRBJ2-3; TRBD1 is taken as the D call from the table, unchecked against the DNA. TRBV7-5 is termed a pseudogene. The CDR3 spans 17 amino acids, including both terminal residues. The chain's CDR3 is CISVPEARTGKNTEAFF.

This clonotype was detected many times. The chain uses TRBV5-4 and TRBJ2-1, with 8 bases aligning to TRBD1. The DNA end lines up better with TRBJ2-7; the J call may be wrong. CDR1 is SGHNT, CDR2 YYREEE, per germline (reference sequence). The CDR3 runs 15 residues. The CDR3 spells CASSSKTQGAYEQYF. As DNA, the CDR3 is TGTGCCAGCAGCTCTAAGACACAGGGGGCCTACGAGCAGTACTTC.

This chain links TRBV25-1 with TRBJ2-1, with 11 bases that match TRBD2. In germline, CDR1 is MGHDK, CDR2 SYGVNS. Unmatched junction bases numbered 6, after V lost 2 bases and J lost 0 bases. The CDR3 sequence is 18 residues long. The CDR3 loop is CASSERLAGPSSYNEQFF. In nucleotides, the CDR3 is TGTGCCAGCAGTGAAAGACTAGCGGGACCCAGCTCCTACAATGAGCAGTTCTTC.

By frequency in the sample, this clonotype is medium-sized (0.01 to 0.1%). The chain is built from TRBV5-6 and TRBJ2-5; the D call may be TRBD1 or TRBD2 (6 bases each). Germline assignment: CDR1 SGHDT and CDR2 YYEEEE. The CDR3 is made up of 14 amino acids. Trimming cost V 4 bases and J 5 bases, with 15 bases left between them. The CDR3 DNA follows: TGTGCCAGCAGCCGTCCGGGGGCAATTGAGACCCAGTACTTC. This sequence encodes CASSRPGAIETQYF.

This chain links TRBV7-8 with TRBJ2-6, with unresolved D. This CDR3 spans 15 amino acids. Trimming pared 4 bases from V and 4 bases from J, leaving 11 bases between. The V gene's germline CDR1 is SGHVS and CDR2 FQNEAQ. The chain's CDR3 is CASSWQDPGANVLTF. In DNA form, the CDR3 reads TGTGCCAGCAGCTGGCAGGATCCAGGGGCCAACGTCCTGACTTTC.

Details on this clonotype: As the CDR3 is not closed by the conserved phenylalanine or tryptophan, this likely results from a read error. The limits of the CDR3 on the DNA are not certain, so only TCRdb's listed CDR3 is given. This chain uses TRBV7-2 with TRBJ2-6; no DNA check was done on the table's D call, TRBD1. Germline CDR1 is SGHTA and CDR2 is FQGNSA. The CDR3 is 17 residues long, counting both termini. The CDR3 here is CASSLRTGKHNEQYFGA.

The chain is built from TRBV6-1 and TRBJ2-5; 11 nucleotides line up with TRBD1. The CDR3 extends over 14 amino acids. Per the germline V gene, CDR1 is MNHNS and CDR2 is SASEGT. Germline trimming cut 9 bases from V and 11 bases from J; bases unmatched to any gene: 14. The CDR3 region is CASGQGAGGLEQYF. For the CDR3, the DNA is TGTGCCAGTGGACAGGGGGCCGGGGGGCTTGAGCAGTACTTC.

The chain has TRBV7-6 and TRBJ1-1; D ambiguous. Germline V CDR1 and CDR2: SGHVS, FNYEAQ. The CDR3 totals 18 residues. Trimming shortened V by 0 bases and J by 3 bases, and 20 bases separated the two germline ends. This CDR3 is CASSLAGPRHGGDTEAFF. The CDR3 region has the DNA TGTGCCAGCAGCTTAGCTGGGCCCCGCCATGGAGGTGACACTGAAGCTTTCTTT.

This clonotype was observed many times. This sequence joins TRBV28 and TRBJ1-1; no clear D. V was pared by 3 bases and J by 7 bases, with 9 bases between. Germline CDR1 and CDR2: MDHEN and SYDVKM. The CDR3 consists of 12 residues. CDR3 in amino acids: CASSFGDLEAFF. The CDR3 bases are TGTGCCAGCAGTTTTGGGGATCTTGAAGCTTTCTTT.

Written as DNA, the CDR3 is TGTGCCAGCAGCTTAACCGGCGGGAGCTACGAGCAGTACTTC. Translating gives CASSLTGGSYEQYF. This chain connects TRBV7-3 to TRBJ2-1, with TRBD2 matching 7 bases. The J call may be faulty, since TRBJ2-7 better matches the DNA end. CDR3 size: 14 residues. Germline CDR1 reads SGHTA; CDR2 reads FQGTGA.

The genes are TRBV15 and TRBJ1-2; D perhaps matches TRBD1 (5 bases). Trimming left V 4 bases short and J 6 bases short, with 24 bases between. The CDR3 has 17 residues. CDR1 is LNHNV, CDR2 YYDKDF, per germline (reference sequence). This CDR3 reads CATSTGEVGAFVNGYTF. For the CDR3, the DNA is TGTGCCACCAGCACCGGGGAGGTCGGGGCCTTCGTAAATGGCTACACCTTC.

This clonotype was detected only once. The chain links TRBV6-8 to TRBJ2-1; weak D call: TRBD2 (7 bases). The CDR3 covers 17 residues. V dropped 0 bases and J dropped 10 bases, with 22 bases sitting between them. Germline V CDR1 and CDR2: MNHGY, SAAAGT. The CDR3 spells CASSYSAGAGGVREQFF. The CDR3 DNA follows: TGTGCCAGCAGTTACTCCGCGGGGGCCGGGGGAGTTCGGGAGCAGTTCTTC.

This clonotype was observed at least ten times. The chain is built from TRBV6-1 and TRBJ1-5, with no clear D. The CDR3 is 13 residues long. Trimming shortened V by 7 bases and J by 0 bases, and 7 bases separated the two germline ends. CDR1 is MNHNS, CDR2 SASEGT, per germline. CDR3 protein: CASTINSNQPQHF. The CDR3 coding sequence is TGTGCCAGCACCATAAATAGCAATCAGCCCCAGCATTTT.